The entry below describes one T cell receptor (beta chain). The data were taken from a study of T-cell memory formation after mild COVID-19. TCRdb used MiXCR to reprocess the 5' RACE reads, holding one entry per CDR3 protein. The repertoire holds tens of thousands of distinct CDR3 sequences, with about 21% as singletons. Sequenced material: PBMCs or a T cell subset sorted from them (not recorded which). The sequence was collected from an adult who had mild COVID-19 (a few samples of this study predate the infection). Cell type and time point are not known.

DNA of the CDR3: TGTGCCAGCAGCAGAACCGGGACAGAGCTAGCCAAAAACATTCAGTACTTC. Residues: CASSRTGTELAKNIQYF. The chain links TRBV7-9 to TRBJ2-4, with TRBD1 matching over 7 bases. The germline V gene encodes CDR1 SEHNR and CDR2 FQNEAQ (reference sequence). J was trimmed by 0 bases and V by 5 bases; bases with no gene match: 10. The CDR3 consists of 17 residues.